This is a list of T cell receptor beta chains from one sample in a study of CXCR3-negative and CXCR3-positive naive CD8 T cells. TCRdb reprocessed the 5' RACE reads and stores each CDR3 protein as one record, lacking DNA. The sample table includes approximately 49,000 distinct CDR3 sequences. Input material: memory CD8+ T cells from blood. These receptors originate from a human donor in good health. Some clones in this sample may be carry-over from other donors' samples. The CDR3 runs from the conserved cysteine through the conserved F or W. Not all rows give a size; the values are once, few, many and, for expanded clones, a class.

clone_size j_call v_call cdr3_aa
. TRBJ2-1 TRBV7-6 CASSSPIIDEQFF
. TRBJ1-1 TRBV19 CASSKSLNTEAFF
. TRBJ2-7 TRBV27 CASSLSTGTYEQYF
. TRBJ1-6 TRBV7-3 CASSLGVHNSPLHF
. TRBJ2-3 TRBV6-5 CASNEGTGRTDTQYF
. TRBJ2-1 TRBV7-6 CASSLEPFPTNEQFF
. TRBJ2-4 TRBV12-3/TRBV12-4 CASSPTGIENIQYF
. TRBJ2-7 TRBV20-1 CSANPVTGTGDYEQYF
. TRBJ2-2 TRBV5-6 CASSTGGTGELFF
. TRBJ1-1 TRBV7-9 CASSFSGYTEAFF
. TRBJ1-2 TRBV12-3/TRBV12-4 CASSPGAPVDGYTF
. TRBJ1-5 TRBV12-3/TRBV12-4 CASSLSWGNQPQHF
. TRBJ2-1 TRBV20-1 CSARDGDRGEYNEQFF
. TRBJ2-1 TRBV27 CASSALPSDTRDGEQFF
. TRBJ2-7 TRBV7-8 CASSRWGVGTLEQYF
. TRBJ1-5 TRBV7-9 CASSLVGTGGNQPQHF
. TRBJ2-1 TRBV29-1 CSVDGRTYNEQFF
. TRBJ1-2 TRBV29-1 CSVAPDSQGGYTF
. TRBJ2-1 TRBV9 CASSVSGLAGDYNEQFF
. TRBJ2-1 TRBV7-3 CASSFGGIHNEQFF
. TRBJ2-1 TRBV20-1 CSARSIAGDNNEQFF
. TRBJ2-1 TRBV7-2 CASSFSRREQFF
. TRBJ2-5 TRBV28 CAISQDRPETQYF
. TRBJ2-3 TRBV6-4 CASSERGDTDTQYF
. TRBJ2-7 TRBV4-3 CASSQEVGVTYEQYF
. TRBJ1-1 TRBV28 CASSPVQGTEAFF
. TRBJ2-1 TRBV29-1 CSVEDGTSGLNEQFF
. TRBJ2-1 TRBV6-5 CASSMGRGSHNEQFF
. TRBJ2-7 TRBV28 CASSFRGSRAYEQYF
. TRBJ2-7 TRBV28 CASSPGTSGGSSYEQYF
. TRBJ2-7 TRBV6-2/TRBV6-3 CASSSFLSGLELFEQYF
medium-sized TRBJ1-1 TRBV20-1 CSARDPGRGDTEAFF
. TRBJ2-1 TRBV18 CASSPYPGNEQFF
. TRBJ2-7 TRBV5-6 CASSLGQNNEQYF
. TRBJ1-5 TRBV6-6 CASSPTSDTEPQHF
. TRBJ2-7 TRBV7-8 CASSPPIGGASYEQYF
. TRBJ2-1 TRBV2 CASSDGTSSYNEQFF
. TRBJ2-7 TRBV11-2 CASSLKGTGIEQYF
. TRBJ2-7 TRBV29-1 CSVVSDKGYEQYF
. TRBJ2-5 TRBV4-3 CASSLGGAGSPIQF
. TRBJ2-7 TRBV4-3 CASSQEGVSSSGAGEQYF